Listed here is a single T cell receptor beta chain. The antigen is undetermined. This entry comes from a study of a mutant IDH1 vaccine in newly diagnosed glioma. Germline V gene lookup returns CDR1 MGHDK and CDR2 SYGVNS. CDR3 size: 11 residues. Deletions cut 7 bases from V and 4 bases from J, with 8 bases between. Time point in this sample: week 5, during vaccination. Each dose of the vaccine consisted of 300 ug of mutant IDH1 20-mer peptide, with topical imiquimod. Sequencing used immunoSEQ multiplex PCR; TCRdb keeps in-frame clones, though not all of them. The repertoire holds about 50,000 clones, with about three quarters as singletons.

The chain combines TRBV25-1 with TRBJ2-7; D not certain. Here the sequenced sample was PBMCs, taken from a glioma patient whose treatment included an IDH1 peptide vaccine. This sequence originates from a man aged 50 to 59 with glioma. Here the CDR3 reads CASNDRYEQYF. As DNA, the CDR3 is TGTGCCAGCAACGACCGATACGAGCAGTACTTC.